This T cell receptor beta chain is from a study of T cell repertoires in cytomegalovirus infection. In the study overall: Matching HLA type and CMV infection were both indicated by public TCR beta signatures. Study findings and constraints: CMV carriers having the relevant HLA were flagged by cumulative public TCR beta family frequency. The ex vivo response was dominated by HLA-C-restricted CMV-specific TCR beta clonotypes.

TCRdb itself ran the reads through MiXCR, one entry per CDR3 protein. The sample lists 200,000 or so distinct CDR3 sequences, roughly 20% occurring once. Points on this clonotype: Its antigen is undetermined.

Looked up from germline, CDR1 is SGHNT and CDR2 is YYREEE (reference sequence). The CDR3 consists of 15 residues. Trimming cost V 4 bases and J 7 bases; bases outside gene matches: 11. The V call is TRBV5-4, the J call TRBJ2-1, with 7 bases fitting TRBD2. The origin of this receptor is a human donor in good health (CMV status not recorded). Some clones in this sample may be carry-over from other donors' samples. The sequenced material came from PBMCs. CDR3 amino acids: CASSIGLEGANEQFF. The CDR3, as DNA: TGTGCCAGCAGCATCGGACTAGAGGGAGCAAATGAGCAGTTCTTC.